These 6 T cell receptor beta chains came from one sample sequenced in a study of a mutant IDH1 vaccine in newly diagnosed glioma. No cognate antigen is known for these TCRs. Sequencing used immunoSEQ multiplex PCR; TCRdb keeps in-frame clones, though not all of them. The table has about 26,000 clones, more than 60% seen once. The sample's time point: week 5, during vaccination. What each vaccine dose contained was 300 ug of mutant IDH1 20-mer peptide, accompanied by topical imiquimod. Source: PBMCs, taken from a glioma patient whose treatment included an IDH1 peptide vaccine. These receptors came from a man aged 35 to 55 with glioma. Some clones in this sample may be carry-over from other donors' samples.

V gene TRBV11-2 combines with J gene TRBJ1-3; D is unresolved. CDR1 and CDR2 from the germline V gene are SGHAT and FQNNGV. The germline V and J ends were trimmed by 5 bases and 0 bases, with 5 bases remaining between them. This CDR3 has 13 residues. In DNA form, the CDR3 reads TGTGCCAGCAGCCCATACTCTGGAAACACCATATATTTT. It codes for CASSPYSGNTIYF.

The gene calls are TRBV18 and TRBJ2-3; D assignment may be TRBD1 or TRBD2 (5 bases each). Trimming removed 6 bases at V and 0 bases at J, with 13 bases between. CDR3 length: 15 amino acids. The germline V gene has CDR1 KGHSH and CDR2 LQKENI. CDR3 bases: TGTGCCAGCTCCCCAGGGACGGCTAGCACAGATACGCAGTATTTT. This encodes CASSPGTASTDTQYF.

This clone is categorized as medium-sized (0.01 to 0.1%). The chain carries TRBV6-1 and TRBJ1-2; D is ambiguous. Trimming shortened V by 7 bases and J by 2 bases, and 17 bases separated the two germline ends. Germline V gives CDR1 MNHNS, CDR2 SASEGT. CDR3 size: 15 residues. CDR3 protein: CASTLERRLNYGYTF. The DNA for the CDR3 is TGTGCCAGCACCCTTGAGCGCAGGCTGAACTATGGCTACACCTTC.

The chain links TRBV6-4 to TRBJ2-3; D might be TRBD1 or TRBD2, each matching 5 bases. The CDR3 is 15 residues long. The V end was cut by 2 bases, the J end by 0 bases, with 9 bases between. In germline, CDR1 is MRHNA, CDR2 SNTAGT. This CDR3 reads CASSDGGHSTDTQYF. The CDR3 DNA follows: TGTGCCAGCAGTGACGGAGGACATAGCACAGATACGCAGTATTTT.

V and J are TRBV11-2 and TRBJ2-7, with D possibly matching TRBD2 (5 bases). This CDR3 has 12 residues. Germline V gives CDR1 SGHAT, CDR2 FQNNGV. Trimming pared 3 bases from V and 3 bases from J, leaving 6 bases between. CDR3 nucleotides: TGTGCCAGCAGCTTCGGGAACTACGAGCAGTACTTC. This translates into CASSFGNYEQYF.

The V gene is TRBV5-1, the J gene TRBJ2-2, with 7 bases identical to TRBD1. The V segment lost 3 bases and the J segment 1 base; nucleotides outside the gene matches: 3. Germline lookup yields CDR1 SGHRS and CDR2 YFSETQ. The CDR3 runs to 15 residues. The CDR3 is CASSSRTGNTGELFF. In DNA form, the CDR3 reads TGCGCCAGCAGCTCAAGGACAGGGAACACCGGGGAGCTGTTTTTT.